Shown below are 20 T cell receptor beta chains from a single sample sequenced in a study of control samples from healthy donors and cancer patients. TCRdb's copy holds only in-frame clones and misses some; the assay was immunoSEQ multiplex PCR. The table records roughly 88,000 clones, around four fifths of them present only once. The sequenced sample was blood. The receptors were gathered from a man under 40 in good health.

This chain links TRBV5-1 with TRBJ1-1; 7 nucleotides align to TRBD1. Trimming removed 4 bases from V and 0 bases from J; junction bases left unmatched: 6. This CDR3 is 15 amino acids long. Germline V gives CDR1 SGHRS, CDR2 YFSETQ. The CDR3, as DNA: TGCGCCAGCAGCCCAGCGGACAGGATGAACACTGAAGCTTTCTTT. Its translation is CASSPADRMNTEAFF.

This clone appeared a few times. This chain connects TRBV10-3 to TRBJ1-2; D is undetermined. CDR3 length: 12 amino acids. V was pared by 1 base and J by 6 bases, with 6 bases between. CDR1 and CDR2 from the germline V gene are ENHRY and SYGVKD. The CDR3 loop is CAISEYGDGYTF. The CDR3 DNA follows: TGTGCCATCAGTGAGTACGGAGATGGCTACACCTTC.

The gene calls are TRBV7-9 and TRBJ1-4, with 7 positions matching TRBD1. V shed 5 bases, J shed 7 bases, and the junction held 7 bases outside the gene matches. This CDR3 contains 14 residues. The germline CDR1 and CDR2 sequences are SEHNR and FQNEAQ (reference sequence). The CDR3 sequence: CASSVTDRVEKLFF. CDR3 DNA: TGTGCCAGCAGCGTAACCGACAGGGTTGAAAAACTGTTTTTT.

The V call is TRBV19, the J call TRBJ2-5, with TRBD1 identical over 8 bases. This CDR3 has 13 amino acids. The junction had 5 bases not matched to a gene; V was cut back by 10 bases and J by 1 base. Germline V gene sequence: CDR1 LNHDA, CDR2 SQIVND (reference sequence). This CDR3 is CATRDRGQETQYF. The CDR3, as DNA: TGTGCCACCAGAGACAGGGGCCAAGAGACCCAGTACTTC.

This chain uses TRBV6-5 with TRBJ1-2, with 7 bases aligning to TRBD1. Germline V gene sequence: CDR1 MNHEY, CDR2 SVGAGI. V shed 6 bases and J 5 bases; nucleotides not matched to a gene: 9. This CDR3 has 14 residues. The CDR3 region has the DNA TGTGCCAGCAGAAAGACAGGGATATCGTATGGCTACACCTTC. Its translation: CASRKTGISYGYTF.

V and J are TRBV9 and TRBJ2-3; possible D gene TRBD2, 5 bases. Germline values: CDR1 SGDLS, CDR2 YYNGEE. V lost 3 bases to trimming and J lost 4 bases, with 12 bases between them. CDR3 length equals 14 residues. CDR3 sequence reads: CASSAAVGADTQYF. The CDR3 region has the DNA TGTGCCAGCAGCGCGGCAGTCGGGGCAGATACGCAGTATTTT. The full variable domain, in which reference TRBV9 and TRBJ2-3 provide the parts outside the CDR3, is DSGVTQTPKHLITATGQRVTLRCSPRSGDLSVYWYQQSLDQGLQFLIQYYNGEERAKGNILERFSAQQFPDLHSELNLSSLELGDSALYFCASSAAVGADTQYFGPGTRLTVL.

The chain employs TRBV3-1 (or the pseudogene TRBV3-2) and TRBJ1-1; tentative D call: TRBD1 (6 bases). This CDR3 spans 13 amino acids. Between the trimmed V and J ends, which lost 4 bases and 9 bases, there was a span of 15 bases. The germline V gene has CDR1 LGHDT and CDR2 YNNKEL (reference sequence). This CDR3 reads CASSLKGGRQAFF. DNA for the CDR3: TGTGCCAGCAGCCTTAAGGGGGGGCGTCAAGCTTTCTTT.

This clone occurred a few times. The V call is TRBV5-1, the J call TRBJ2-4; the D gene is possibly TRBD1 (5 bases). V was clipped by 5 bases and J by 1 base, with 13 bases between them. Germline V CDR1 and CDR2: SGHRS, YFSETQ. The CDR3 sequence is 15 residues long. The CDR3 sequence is CASRNLGAAKNIQYF. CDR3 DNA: TGCGCCAGCAGAAACTTAGGGGCGGCCAAAAACATTCAGTACTTC.

The CDR3 spells CASSKVGATLDYGYTF. In DNA, the CDR3 is TGTGCCAGTAGTAAGGTAGGGGCTACTTTGGACTATGGCTACACCTTC. The V gene is TRBV19, the J gene TRBJ1-2; weak D call: TRBD1 (5 bases). The CDR3 has 16 residues. V shed 4 bases and J shed 3 bases, with 18 bases lying between them. The germline CDR1 and CDR2 sequences are LNHDA and SQIVND (reference sequence).

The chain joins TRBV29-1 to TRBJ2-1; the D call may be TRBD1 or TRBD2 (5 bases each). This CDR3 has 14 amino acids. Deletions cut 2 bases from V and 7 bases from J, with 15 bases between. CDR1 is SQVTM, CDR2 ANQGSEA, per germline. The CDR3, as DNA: TGCAGCGTTGAAAGGGGAAGAGAGGGGAATGAGCAGTTCTTC. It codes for CSVERGREGNEQFF.

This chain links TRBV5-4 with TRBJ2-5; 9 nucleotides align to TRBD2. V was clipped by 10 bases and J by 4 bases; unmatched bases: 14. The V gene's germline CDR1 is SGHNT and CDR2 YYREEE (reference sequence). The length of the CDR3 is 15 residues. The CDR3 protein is CAGHNSGGGGETQYF. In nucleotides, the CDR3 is TGTGCCGGGCACAATAGCGGGGGCGGAGGAGAGACCCAGTACTTC.

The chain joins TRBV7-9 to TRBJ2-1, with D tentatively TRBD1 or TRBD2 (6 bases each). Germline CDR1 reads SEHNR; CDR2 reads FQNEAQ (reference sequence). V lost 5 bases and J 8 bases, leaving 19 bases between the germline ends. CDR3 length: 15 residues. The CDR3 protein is CASSQGGLLNDEQFF. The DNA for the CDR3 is TGTGCCAGCAGCCAAGGGGGACTCCTCAACGATGAGCAGTTCTTC.

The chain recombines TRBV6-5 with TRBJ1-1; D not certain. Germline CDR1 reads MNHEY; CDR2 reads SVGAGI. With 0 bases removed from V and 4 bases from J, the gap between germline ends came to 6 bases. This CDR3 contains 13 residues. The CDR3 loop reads CASSYSESTEAFF. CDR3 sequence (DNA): TGTGCCAGCAGTTACTCGGAGAGCACTGAAGCTTTCTTT.

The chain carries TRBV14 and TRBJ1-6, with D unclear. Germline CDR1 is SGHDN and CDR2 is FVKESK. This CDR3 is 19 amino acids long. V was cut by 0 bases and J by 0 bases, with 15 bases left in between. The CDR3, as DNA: TGTGCCAGCAGCCAAGATCCGTGGGCGGGGAACTCCTATAATTCACCCCTCCACTTT. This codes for CASSQDPWAGNSYNSPLHF.

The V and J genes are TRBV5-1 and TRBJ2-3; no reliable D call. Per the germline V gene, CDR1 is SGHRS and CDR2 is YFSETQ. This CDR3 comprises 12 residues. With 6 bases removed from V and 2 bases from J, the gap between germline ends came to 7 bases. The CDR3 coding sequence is TGCGCCAGCAAGGCAGACACAGATACGCAGTATTTT. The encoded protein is CASKADTDTQYF.

The CDR3: CASSRDSYEQYF. DNA of the CDR3: TGTGCCAGCAGCCGGGACTCCTACGAGCAGTACTTC. The chain recombines TRBV6-2 or TRBV6-3 with TRBJ2-7; weak D call: TRBD2 (5 bases). V lost 6 bases and J lost 0, with 6 bases in between. The CDR3 consists of 12 residues. Germline lookup yields CDR1 MNHEY and CDR2 SVGEGT.

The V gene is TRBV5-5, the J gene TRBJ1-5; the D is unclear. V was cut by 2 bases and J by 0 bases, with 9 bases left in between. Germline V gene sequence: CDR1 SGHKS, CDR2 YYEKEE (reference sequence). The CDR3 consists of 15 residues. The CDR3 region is CASSLDHTSNQPQHF. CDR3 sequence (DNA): TGTGCCAGCAGCTTAGATCATACTAGCAATCAGCCCCAGCATTTT.

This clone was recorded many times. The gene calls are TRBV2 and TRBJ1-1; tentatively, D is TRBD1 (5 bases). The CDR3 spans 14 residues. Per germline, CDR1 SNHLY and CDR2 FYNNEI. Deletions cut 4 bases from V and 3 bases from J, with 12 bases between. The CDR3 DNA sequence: TGTGCCAGCAGTGGCGCGAGGGGTTACACTGAAGCTTTCTTT. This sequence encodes CASSGARGYTEAFF.

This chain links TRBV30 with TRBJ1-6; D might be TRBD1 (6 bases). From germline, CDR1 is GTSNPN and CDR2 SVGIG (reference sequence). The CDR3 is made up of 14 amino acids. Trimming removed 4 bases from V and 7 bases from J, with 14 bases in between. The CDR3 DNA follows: TGTGCCTGGAATTACCGGGACACAAATTCACCCCTCCACTTT. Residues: CAWNYRDTNSPLHF.

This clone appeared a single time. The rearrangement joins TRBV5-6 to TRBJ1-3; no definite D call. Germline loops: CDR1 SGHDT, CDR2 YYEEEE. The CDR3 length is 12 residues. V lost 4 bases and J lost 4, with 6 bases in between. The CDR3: CASSRTGNTIYF. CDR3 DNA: TGTGCCAGCAGCCGGACCGGAAACACCATATATTTT.